What follows is one T cell receptor beta chain and its context. Participants reported their clinical history, and cohort assignment relied on those reports. The data were taken from a study of blood T cell repertoires in COVID-19. Study context: Sites across the United States, Italy and Spain contributed samples from acute and convalescent COVID-19. T cells, B-cell-depleted T cells, or PBMCs supplied cDNA or gDNA.

The CDR3 is made up of 15 amino acids. V was cut by 4 bases and J by 1 base, with 14 bases left in between. Germline V gene data show CDR1 as SGHNT and CDR2 as YYREEE (reference sequence). Authors' analysis steps: Cell counts per sample came from amplifying reference gene primers. Measured with immunoSEQ multiplex PCR; TCRdb has only the in-frame clones, and not every one. Clone size and the V and J calls come from that table; the DNA yielded D and trimming. The sample yields a few hundred thousand clones, roughly 87% seen once. Material for sequencing was PBMCs or T cells enriched from blood (not recorded which). This TCR was sampled from a young man who had recovered from COVID-19. This chain links TRBV5-4 with TRBJ1-1, with a weak D call TRBD1 (6 bases). CDR3 loop: CASSPRTAGNTEAFF. In DNA form, the CDR3 reads TGTGCCAGCAGCCCGAGGACAGCTGGGAACACTGAAGCTTTCTTT.